This is a list of T cell receptor beta chains from one sample in a study of blood T cells in healthy people across ages. TCRdb re-analysed the 5' RACE reads in MiXCR, keeping a single row per CDR3 protein. The table includes approximately 880,000 distinct CDR3 sequences, around 48% detected once. The sequencing input was blood. These TCRs come from a man aged 25-40 years in good health. Both conserved end residues are part of each CDR3.

v_call cdr3_aa
TRBV27 CASSITPVAPGVLSTDTQYF
TRBV4-1 CASSPGQDSLHGYTF
TRBV14 CASSPQGFSYEQYF
TRBV27 CASSLPRALNSPLHF
TRBV20-1 CSAVRNTEAFF
TRBV9 CASSAYVGTYYGYTF
TRBV7-9 CASSGQGGNQPQHF
TRBV10-3 CAISSPALGNTEAFF
TRBV6-5 CATEWGDTQYF
TRBV2 CASSERTGFYEQYF
TRBV28 CASSLWTAKQFF
TRBV2 CASSDNSPVDTQYF
TRBV7-3 CASSSRGVPVNEQFF
TRBV12-3/TRBV12-4 CASTWGGPRTDTQYF
TRBV6-2/TRBV6-3 CASSRAGVPNTGELFF
TRBV5-1 CASSLQGTFTDTQYF
TRBV6-5 CASSYSIHNEQFF
TRBV4-2 CASSQLSTGGTEAFF
TRBV6-5 CASSYSMSYSGDTIYF
TRBV5-5 CASILDLLGPDTQYF
TRBV15 CATKAALTEKLFF
TRBV11-3 CASSLVSANSPLHF
TRBV7-3 CASSGETGGVYGYTF
TRBV20-1 CSARGQGGDSTDTQYF